Included here is one T cell receptor (beta chain) sequence, with context. The data are from a study of blood T cell repertoires in COVID-19. The assay was immunoSEQ multiplex PCR, and TCRdb's table has in-frame clones only and misses some. The sample consists of approximately 130,000 clones, almost 70% of them appearing once. V lost 4 bases and J 4 bases, leaving 17 bases between the germline ends. This CDR3 contains 16 residues. Germline CDR1 is LGHDT and CDR2 is YNNKEL (reference sequence). Source material: peripheral blood. V usage is TRBV3-1 (or the pseudogene TRBV3-2) and J usage is TRBJ2-1; D possibly corresponds to TRBD2 (5 bases). The origin of this receptor is a woman in her 70s with acute or convalescent COVID-19. CDR3 in DNA: TGTGCCAGCAGCCCCGGTACCAGCGGAAGATACAATGAGCAGTTCTTC. This sequence encodes CASSPGTSGRYNEQFF.